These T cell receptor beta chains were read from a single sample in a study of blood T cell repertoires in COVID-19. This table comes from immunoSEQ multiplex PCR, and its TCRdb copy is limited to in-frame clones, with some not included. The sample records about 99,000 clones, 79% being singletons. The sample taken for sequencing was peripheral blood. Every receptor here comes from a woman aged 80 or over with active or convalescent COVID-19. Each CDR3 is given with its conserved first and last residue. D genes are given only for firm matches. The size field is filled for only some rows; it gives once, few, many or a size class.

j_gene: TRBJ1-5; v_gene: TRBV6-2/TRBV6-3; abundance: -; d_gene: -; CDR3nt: TGTGCCAGCAGTTTGTCGCGCCGGGCCCAGCATTTT; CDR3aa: CASSLSRRAQHF
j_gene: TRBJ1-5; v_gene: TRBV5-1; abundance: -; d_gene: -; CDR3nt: TGTGCCAGCAGCTTGGGAGATCGCAATCAGCCCCAGCATTTT; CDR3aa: CASSLGDRNQPQHF
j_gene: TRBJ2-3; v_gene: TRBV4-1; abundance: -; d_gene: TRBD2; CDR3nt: TGCGCCAGCAGCCAAGAGGAAGCGGGAGGAGTAGGTACGCAGTATTTT; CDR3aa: CASSQEEAGGVGTQYF
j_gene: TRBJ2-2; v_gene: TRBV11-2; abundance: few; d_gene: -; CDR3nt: TGTGCCAGCAGCTCACATCGGGTTGGTCAGAACACCGGGGAGCTGTTTTTT; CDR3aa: CASSSHRVGQNTGELFF
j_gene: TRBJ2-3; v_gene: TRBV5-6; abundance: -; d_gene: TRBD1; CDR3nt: TGTGCCAGCAGCTATCGGACAGGGGGAACAGATACGCAGTATTTT; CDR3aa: CASSYRTGGTDTQYF
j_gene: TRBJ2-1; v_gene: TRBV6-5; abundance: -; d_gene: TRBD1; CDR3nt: TGTGCCAGCTTGAGGACAGGGGGAGGTGAGCAGTTCTTC; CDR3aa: CASLRTGGGEQFF
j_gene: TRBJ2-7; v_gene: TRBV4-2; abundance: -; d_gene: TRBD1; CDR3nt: TGTGCCAGCAGCCAAGTCGGGACAGGGGTGGTCGAGCAGTACTTC; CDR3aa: CASSQVGTGVVEQYF
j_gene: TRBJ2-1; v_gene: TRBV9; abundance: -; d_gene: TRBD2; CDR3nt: TGTGCCAGCAGCGTAGGTGGGGGAGGGATCTCCTACAATGAGCAGTTCTTC; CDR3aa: CASSVGGGGISYNEQFF
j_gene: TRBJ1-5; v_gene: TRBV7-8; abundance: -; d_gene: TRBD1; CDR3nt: TGTGCCAGCAGCTTAGGGGACAGGGGGGATCAACCCCAGCATTTT; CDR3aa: CASSLGDRGDQPQHF
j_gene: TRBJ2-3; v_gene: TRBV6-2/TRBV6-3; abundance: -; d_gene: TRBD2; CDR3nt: TGTGCCAGCAGTTCCAACCCACTACCACTAGCGAACATGGAGGATACGCAGTATTTT; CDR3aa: CASSSNPLPLANMEDTQYF
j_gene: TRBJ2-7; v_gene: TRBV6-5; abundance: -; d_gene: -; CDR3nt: TGTGCCAGCGGGCGGGGTTCCTACGAGCAGTACTTC; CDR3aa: CASGRGSYEQYF
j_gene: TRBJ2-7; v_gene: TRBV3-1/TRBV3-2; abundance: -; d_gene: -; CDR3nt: TGTGCCAGCAGCCATAGGAGCGCCTACGAGCAGTACTTC; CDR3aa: CASSHRSAYEQYF
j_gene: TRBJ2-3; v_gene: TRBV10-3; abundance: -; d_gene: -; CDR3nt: TGTGCCATCAGGGCTTCCAAGAGGACAGATACGCAGTATTTT; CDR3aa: CAIRASKRTDTQYF
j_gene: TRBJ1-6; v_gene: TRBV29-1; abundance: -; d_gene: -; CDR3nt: TGCAGCGTTGGGGCAGGGCCAGGGTCACCCCTCCACTTT; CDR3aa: CSVGAGPGSPLHF
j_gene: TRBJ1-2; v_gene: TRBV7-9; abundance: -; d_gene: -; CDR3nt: TGTGCCAGCAGCTTAGCAACTCAGGGTGGCTACACCTTC; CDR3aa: CASSLATQGGYTF
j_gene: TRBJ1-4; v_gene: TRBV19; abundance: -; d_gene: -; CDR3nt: TGTGCCAGTAGACCGGGGGCAACTAATGAAAAACTGTTTTTT; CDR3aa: CASRPGATNEKLFF
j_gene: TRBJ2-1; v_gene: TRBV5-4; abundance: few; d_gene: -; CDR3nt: TGTGCCAGCAGCAGGGGGGGGCCTCGAGATGAGCAGTTCTTC; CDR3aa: CASSRGGPRDEQFF
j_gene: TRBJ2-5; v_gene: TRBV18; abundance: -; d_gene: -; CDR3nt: TGTGCCAGCTCACCCAGGGGAGAGACCCAGTACTTC; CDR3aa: CASSPRGETQYF
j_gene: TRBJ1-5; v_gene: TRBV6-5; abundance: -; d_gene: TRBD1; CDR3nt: TGTGCCAGCAGGCCGACAGGGAGCTACCAGCCCCAGCATTTT; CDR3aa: CASRPTGSYQPQHF
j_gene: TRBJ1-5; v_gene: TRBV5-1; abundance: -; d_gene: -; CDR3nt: TGCGCCAGCAGCTTGGTCGGGACACCGAATCAGCCCCAGCATTTT; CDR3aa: CASSLVGTPNQPQHF
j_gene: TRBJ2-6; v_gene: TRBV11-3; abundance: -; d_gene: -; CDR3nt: TGTGCCAGCAGCTCAGAGTCAGACAGATACTCTGGGGCCAACGTCCTGACTTTC; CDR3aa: CASSSESDRYSGANVLTF
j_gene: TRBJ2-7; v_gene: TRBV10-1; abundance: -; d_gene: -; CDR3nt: TGCGCCAGCAGTGAGTCTGGGGACAAAAGGGGCGAGCAGTACTTC; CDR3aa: CASSESGDKRGEQYF
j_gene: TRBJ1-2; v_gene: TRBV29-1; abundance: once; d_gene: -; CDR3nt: TGCAGCGTTGTAAGAGACTCGAAAGTTATGGGCTACACCTTC; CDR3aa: CSVVRDSKVMGYTF
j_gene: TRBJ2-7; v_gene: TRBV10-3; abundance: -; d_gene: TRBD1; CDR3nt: TGTGCCACCTTACCCTCGACAGGGGGGTTCGAGCAGTACTTC; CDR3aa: CATLPSTGGFEQYF
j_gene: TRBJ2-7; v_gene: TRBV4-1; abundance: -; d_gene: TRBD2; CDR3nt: TGCGCCAGCAGCCTAGGCCGGGGGGTTAACTACGAGCAGTACTTC; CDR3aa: CASSLGRGVNYEQYF
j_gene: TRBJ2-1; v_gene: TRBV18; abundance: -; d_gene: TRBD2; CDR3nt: TGTGCCAGCTCACCAATGGGACTAGCGCATTACAATGAGCAGTTCTTC; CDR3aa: CASSPMGLAHYNEQFF
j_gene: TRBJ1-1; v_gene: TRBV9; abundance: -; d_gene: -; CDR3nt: TGTGCCAGCAGCGTAGGGACAGTAGGGGCGGGTGAAGCTTTCTTT; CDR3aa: CASSVGTVGAGEAFF
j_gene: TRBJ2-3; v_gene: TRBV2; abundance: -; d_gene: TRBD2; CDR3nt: TGTGCCAGCAGTGATAGTCGGGGGGGCACAGATACGCAGTATTTT; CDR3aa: CASSDSRGGTDTQYF
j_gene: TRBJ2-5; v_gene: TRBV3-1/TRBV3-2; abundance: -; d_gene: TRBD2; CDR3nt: TGTGCCAGCAGCCAAACTAGCGGGAGGGAATTTGGAGAGACCCAGTACTTC; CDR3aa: CASSQTSGREFGETQYF
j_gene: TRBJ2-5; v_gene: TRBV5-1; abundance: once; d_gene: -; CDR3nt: TGCGCCAGCAGGAGGGAAGAGACCCAGTACTTC; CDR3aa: CASRREETQYF
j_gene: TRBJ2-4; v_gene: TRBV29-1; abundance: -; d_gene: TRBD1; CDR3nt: TGCAGCGTCTGGACAGGGGGCGTGGACATTCAGTACTTC; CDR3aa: CSVWTGGVDIQYF
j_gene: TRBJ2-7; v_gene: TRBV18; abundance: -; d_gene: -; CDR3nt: TGTGCCAGCTCACGGGCAGGGGTAAGCTCCTACGAGCAGTACTTC; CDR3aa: CASSRAGVSSYEQYF
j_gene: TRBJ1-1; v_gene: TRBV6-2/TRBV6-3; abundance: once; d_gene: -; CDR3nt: TGTGCCAGCAGTTACCGTCGGGGAGTAGGCACTGAAGCTTTCTTT; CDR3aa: CASSYRRGVGTEAFF
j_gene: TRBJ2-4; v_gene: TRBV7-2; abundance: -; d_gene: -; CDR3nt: TGTGCCAGCAGGAACCCGGAGGCCAAAAACATTCAGTACTTC; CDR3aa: CASRNPEAKNIQYF
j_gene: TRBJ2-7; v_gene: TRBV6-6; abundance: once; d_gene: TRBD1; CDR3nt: TGTGCCAGCAGACAGGGGAGCTACGAGCAGTACTTC; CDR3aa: CASRQGSYEQYF
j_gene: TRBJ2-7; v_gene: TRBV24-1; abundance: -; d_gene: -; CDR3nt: TGTGCCACCGACGGTAGGACAACCTTCGAGCAGTACTTC; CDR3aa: CATDGRTTFEQYF
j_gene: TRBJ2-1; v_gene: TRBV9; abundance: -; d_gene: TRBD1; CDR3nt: TGTGCCAGCAGCGCCTTGACAGGGGGCAGTGAGCAGTTCTTC; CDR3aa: CASSALTGGSEQFF
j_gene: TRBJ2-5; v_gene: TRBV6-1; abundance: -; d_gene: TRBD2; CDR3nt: TGTGCCAGCAGTGAAGGCGGACTAGCGGGAGTAGGAGAGACCCAGTACTTC; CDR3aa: CASSEGGLAGVGETQYF
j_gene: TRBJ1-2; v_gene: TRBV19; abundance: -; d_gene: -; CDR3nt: TGTGCCAGTAGTATGGTCCGTCCGACAGGCCGAGAAACTAACTATGGCTACACCTTC; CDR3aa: CASSMVRPTGRETNYGYTF
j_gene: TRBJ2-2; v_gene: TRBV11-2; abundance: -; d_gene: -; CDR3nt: TGTGCCAGCAGCTTAGTCTACGGGGAGCTGTTTTTT; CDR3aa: CASSLVYGELFF
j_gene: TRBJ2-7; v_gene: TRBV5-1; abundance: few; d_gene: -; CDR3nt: TGCGCCAGCAGCCCTGAGGGAGGTTACGAGCAGTACTTC; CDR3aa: CASSPEGGYEQYF
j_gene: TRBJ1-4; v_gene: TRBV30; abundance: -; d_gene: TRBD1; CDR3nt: TGTGCCTGGAGTGCCAACGACAGGGGCCTTTGGGAAAAACTGTTTTTT; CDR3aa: CAWSANDRGLWEKLFF
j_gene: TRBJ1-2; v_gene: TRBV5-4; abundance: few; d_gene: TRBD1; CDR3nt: TGTGCCAGCAGCAGGGACAGGGGGCTCGGTGGCTACACCTTC; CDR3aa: CASSRDRGLGGYTF
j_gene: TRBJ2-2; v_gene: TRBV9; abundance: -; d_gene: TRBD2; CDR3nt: TGTGCCAGCAGCGGGAGACTAGCGGAAAACACCGGGGAGCTGTTTTTT; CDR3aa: CASSGRLAENTGELFF
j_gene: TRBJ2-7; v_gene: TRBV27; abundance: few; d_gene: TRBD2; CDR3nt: TGTGCCAGCAGCCCCACTAGCGCGACCTACGAGCAGTACTTC; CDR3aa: CASSPTSATYEQYF
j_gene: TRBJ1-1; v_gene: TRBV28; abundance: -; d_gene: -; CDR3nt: TGTGCCAGCGGGGGCCAGTTTTGGCAAGCTTTCTTT; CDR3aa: CASGGQFWQAFF